Below, 17 T cell receptor beta chains from the same sample are listed, as sequenced in a study of long-term antiretroviral therapy in people with HIV (dated by TCRdb to between 2021 and 2024). The immunoSEQ hsTCRB v3.0 assay was used at survey level resolution for TRB variable region sequencing. Imported from immuneACCESS, the table was reduced by TCRdb to in-frame sequences with V and J called. These copies leave out some clones; in studies compared against another copy, an unresolved V gene accounts for under half, and the cause of the remainder is not known. The sample table holds tens of thousands of clones, of which 80% to 85% were seen once. The ten top clones hold more than 10% of the sample. The material sequenced was unsorted PBMCs, taken 0.1 years before starting antiretroviral therapy. Every receptor here comes from a man aged 40-49 years with HIV.

V usage is TRBV9 and J usage is TRBJ2-3; D unclear. CDR1 and CDR2 from the germline V gene are SGDLS and YYNGEE. Trimming pared 0 bases from V and 5 bases from J, leaving 7 bases between. The CDR3 extends over 13 amino acids. The CDR3 coding sequence is TGTGCCAGCAGCGTAGGAGAAAAAGATACGCAGTATTTT. This codes for CASSVGEKDTQYF. Using reference TRBV9 and TRBJ2-3 for the parts outside the CDR3, the full variable domain is DSGVTQTPKHLITATGQRVTLRCSPRSGDLSVYWYQQSLDQGLQFLIQYYNGEERAKGNILERFSAQQFPDLHSELNLSSLELGDSALYFCASSVGEKDTQYFGPGTRLTVL.

The chain carries TRBV6-5 and TRBJ2-7; the D gene could be TRBD1 or TRBD2 (5 bases each). The CDR3 has 15 residues. Germline V gene sequence: CDR1 MNHEY, CDR2 SVGAGI. Deletions cut 7 bases from V and 0 bases from J, with 16 bases between. The CDR3 DNA follows: TGTGCCAGCAAAGCCGGCCACGGGGCCTCCTACGAGCAGTACTTC. Protein: CASKAGHGASYEQYF.

V is TRBV7-8 and J is TRBJ2-1; D not resolved. V dropped 5 bases and J dropped 7 bases, with 12 bases sitting between them. CDR1 is SGHVS, CDR2 FQNEAQ, per germline. This CDR3 has 13 amino acids. DNA for the CDR3: TGTGCCAGCAGCCTCCAGTGGTTTAATGAGCAGTTCTTC. It encodes CASSLQWFNEQFF.

The gene calls are TRBV5-6 and TRBJ2-7, with D perhaps matching TRBD2 (6 bases). Germline V lookup: CDR1 SGHDT, CDR2 YYEEEE. This CDR3 is built from 16 residues. Trimming took 2 bases from V and 3 from J, leaving 18 bases between them. DNA of the CDR3: TGTGCCAGCAGCTTCGGGGGTAGAGGTTCCTACTACGAGCAGTACTTC. This translates into CASSFGGRGSYYEQYF.

This clone showed up just a few times. J is TRBJ2-7 and V is TRBV6-1, with D unresolved. Looked up from germline, CDR1 is MNHNS and CDR2 is SASEGT. This CDR3 is built from 15 residues. Trimming took off 6 bases at V and 4 bases at J, with 19 bases between the two ends. CDR3 nucleotides: TGTGCCAGCAGAGATCCGTTTGGAGCCGCATACGAGCAGTACTTC. Amino acids: CASRDPFGAAYEQYF.

The chain links TRBV18 to TRBJ2-5; the D call may be TRBD1 or TRBD2 (5 bases each). CDR3 length equals 18 residues. Germline V lookup: CDR1 KGHSH, CDR2 LQKENI. V was cut by 6 bases and J by 6 bases, with 29 bases left in between. The CDR3 spells CASSSIPNGRGFGQTQYF. The CDR3, as DNA: TGTGCCAGCTCGTCCATACCTAACGGTCGGGGCTTCGGGCAGACCCAGTACTTC.

The table lists this clone with a count of one. The chain is built from TRBV28 and TRBJ1-1; a weak D match, TRBD1 (5 bases). Germline loops: CDR1 MDHEN, CDR2 SYDVKM. V lost 2 bases and J 13 bases, leaving 11 bases between the germline ends. This CDR3 spans 11 amino acids. CDR3 DNA sequence: TGTGCCAGCAGTTTAGGGGGATTAGTTTTCTTT. It is translated as CASSLGGLVFF.

This chain connects TRBV7-9 to TRBJ1-3; 8 positions match TRBD1. Germline V gives CDR1 SEHNR, CDR2 FQNEAQ (reference sequence). V was clipped by 4 bases and J by 0 bases; unmatched bases: 8. The CDR3 is 17 amino acids. The CDR3 reads CASSYWGGTGSGNTIYF. In DNA, the CDR3 is TGTGCCAGCAGCTACTGGGGGGGGACAGGCTCTGGAAACACCATATATTTT.

This chain links TRBV5-1 with TRBJ2-3, with D tentatively TRBD1 or TRBD2 (5 bases each). V was trimmed by 0 bases and J by 0 bases, leaving 8 bases between them. Germline CDR1 SGHRS, CDR2 YFSETQ. The CDR3 is made up of 15 amino acids. DNA of the CDR3: TGCGCCAGCAGCTTGGGGGGGACGAGCACAGATACGCAGTATTTT. It specifies CASSLGGTSTDTQYF.

The chain couples TRBV30 to TRBJ1-2; D not resolved. Germline CDR1 and CDR2: GTSNPN and SVGIG (reference sequence). This CDR3 comprises 13 residues. V lost 2 bases to trimming and J lost 1 base, with 8 bases between them. The CDR3 reads CAWSLGINYGYTF. The CDR3 coding sequence is TGTGCCTGGAGTCTCGGGATTAACTATGGCTACACCTTC.

The V and J genes are TRBV29-1 and TRBJ1-3, with a possible D match to TRBD1 (6 bases). The germline V and J ends were trimmed by 4 bases and 4 bases, with 14 bases remaining between them. The CDR3 totals 14 residues. Per the germline V gene, CDR1 is SQVTM and CDR2 is ANQGSEA. The CDR3 nucleotides read TGCAGCGTTGGGACAGTCGATTCGGGAAACACCATATATTTT. Translation gives CSVGTVDSGNTIYF.

The gene calls are TRBV11-2 and TRBJ2-1; TRBD2 agrees at 9 bases. CDR1 SGHAT and CDR2 FQNNGV come from the germline V gene. The CDR3 has 15 amino acids. J was trimmed by 6 bases and V by 2 bases; bases with no gene match: 5. The CDR3 loop reads CASSLLAGTGNEQFF. CDR3 sequence (DNA): TGTGCCAGCAGCTTACTAGCGGGAACAGGCAATGAGCAGTTCTTC.

The CDR3 is CASSTGSLSRDTQYF. CDR3 coding DNA: TGTGCCAGCAGTACCGGGTCGCTATCAAGAGATACGCAGTATTTT. The chain couples TRBV7-6 to TRBJ2-3; D ambiguous. This CDR3 region has 15 residues. Germline V gene lookup returns CDR1 SGHVS and CDR2 FNYEAQ. Trimming took off 6 bases at V and 5 bases at J, with 18 bases between the two ends.

The chain is built from TRBV4-1 and TRBJ1-2; no firm D call. The CDR3 covers 15 residues. V lost 0 bases and J lost 4, with 12 bases in between. Germline CDR1 and CDR2: MGHRA and YSYEKL. This CDR3 is CASSQDLGFVYGYTF. The CDR3 region has the DNA TGCGCCAGCAGCCAAGATCTGGGGTTTGTCTATGGCTACACCTTC.

The gene calls are TRBV5-6 and TRBJ2-3, with 7 bases aligning to TRBD2. CDR3 length equals 15 residues. V shed 1 base, J shed 6 bases, and the junction held 8 bases outside the gene matches. CDR1 is SGHDT, CDR2 YYEEEE, per germline. CDR3 amino acids: CASSLTSGNRDTQYF. The CDR3 DNA follows: TGTGCCAGCAGCTTGACGAGCGGGAATAGGGATACGCAGTATTTT. Full variable domain (rest looked up from reference TRBV5-6 and TRBJ2-3): DAGVTQSPTHLIKTRGQQVTLRCSPKSGHDTVSWYQQALGQGPQFIFQYYEEEERQRGNFPDRFSGHQFPNYSSELNVNALLLGDSALYLCASSLTSGNRDTQYFGPGTRLTVL.

The V gene is TRBV18, the J gene TRBJ2-7; TRBD1 agrees at 8 bases. After removal of 3 bases from V and 5 bases from J, the junction contained 3 bases not matched to a gene. The length of the CDR3 is 13 residues. CDR1 is KGHSH, CDR2 LQKENI, per germline. CDR3 DNA sequence: TGTGCCAGCTCACCCCAGGACAGGGACGAGCAGTACTTC. Amino acid sequence: CASSPQDRDEQYF.

This rearrangement joins TRBV7-8 to TRBJ2-7, with 7 bases that match TRBD1. The trim removed 5 bases at V and 2 bases at J, leaving 12 bases unmatched. Germline V gives CDR1 SGHVS, CDR2 FQNEAQ. The CDR3 consists of 16 residues. This CDR3 reads CASSRTENRGTYEQYF. The CDR3 DNA sequence: TGTGCCAGCAGCCGGACGGAAAACAGGGGCACCTACGAGCAGTACTTC.